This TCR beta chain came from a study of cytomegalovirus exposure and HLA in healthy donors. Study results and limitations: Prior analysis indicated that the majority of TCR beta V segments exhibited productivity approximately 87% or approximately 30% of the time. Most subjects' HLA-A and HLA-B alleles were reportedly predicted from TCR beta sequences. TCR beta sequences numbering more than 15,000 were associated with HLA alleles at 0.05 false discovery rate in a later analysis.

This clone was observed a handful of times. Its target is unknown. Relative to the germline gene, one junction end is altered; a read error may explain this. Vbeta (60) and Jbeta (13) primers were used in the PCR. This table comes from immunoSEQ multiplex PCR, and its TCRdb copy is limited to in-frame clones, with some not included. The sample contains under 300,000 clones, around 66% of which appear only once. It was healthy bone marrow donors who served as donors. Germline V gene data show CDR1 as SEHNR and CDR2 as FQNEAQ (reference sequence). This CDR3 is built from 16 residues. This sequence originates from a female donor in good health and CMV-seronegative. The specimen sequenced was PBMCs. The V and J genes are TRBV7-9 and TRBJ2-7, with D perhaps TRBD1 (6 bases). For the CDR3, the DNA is TGTTCCAGCAGCTCCCTAACAGGGTCCTCACTCTACGAGCAGTACTTC. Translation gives CSSSSLTGSSLYEQYF.